The 30 T cell receptor beta chains given below trace back to one sample, sequenced in a study of T cell repertoires in cytomegalovirus infection (dated by TCRdb to the late 2010s). Read against the paper, the sample's treatment or condition label means: in vitro stimulation with specific CMV peptide epitopes to enrich CMV-specific T cells. The sequencer listed for this sample is Illumina HiSeq 1500. The public reads were quality trimmed at Q25 with fastp and then assembled into clones with MiXCR by TCRdb, keeping productive beta chains. Each CDR3 protein gets just one entry, which takes the most common genes and DNA from the rows behind it. This sample holds more than 250,000 distinct CDR3 sequences; approximately 25% were observed only once. Of the sample, about an eighth falls within the top ten clones. Their antigens are not known. Specimen: cultured PBMCs, collected from culture after CMV antigen stimulation. All receptors come from a human donor in good health (CMV status not recorded). Some clones in this sample may be carry-over from other donors' samples.

This clonotype has only a few counts. This chain joins TRBV28 and TRBJ2-3; maybe TRBD2 (6 bases). V shed 3 bases and J shed 6 bases, with 19 bases lying between them. The V gene's germline CDR1 is MDHEN and CDR2 SYDVKM. CDR3 size: 16 residues. The CDR3 DNA sequence: TGTGCCAGCAGTTTCGGTCTGGGGATCGCGGGGGATACGCAGTATTTT. This sequence encodes CASSFGLGIAGDTQYF.

The V gene is TRBV5-8, the J gene TRBJ2-7; 10 bases line up with TRBD1. With V trimmed by 0 bases and J by 7 bases, 7 bases remained unmatched. The CDR3 is made up of 15 amino acids. CDR1 is SGHTS, CDR2 YDEGEE, per germline. The CDR3 region has the DNA TGTGCCAGCAGCTTGGGGACAGGGGGTCATGAAGAGCAGTACGTC. This codes for CASSLGTGGHEEQYV.

Regarding this clonotype: A much more abundant neighbour one base away suggests this may be a read error. The V gene is TRBV9, the J gene TRBJ2-1; 12 bases agree with TRBD2. Germline-derived CDR1 and CDR2 are SGDLS and YYNGEE. The CDR3 loop spans 15 amino acids. V shed 6 bases, J shed 5 bases, and the junction held 6 bases outside the gene matches. CDR3 DNA sequence: TGTGCCAGCACCAGGGGACTAGCGGGTAACAATGAGCAGTTCTTC. It specifies CASTRGLAGNNEQFF.

The genes are TRBV5-1 and TRBJ1-2; D is possibly TRBD1 (6 bases). Per the germline V gene, CDR1 is SGHRS and CDR2 is YFSETQ. The CDR3 runs to 13 residues. Trimming removed 2 bases at V and 8 bases at J, with 13 bases between. CDR3 region: CASSFAHREGYTF. CDR3 nucleotides: TGCGCCAGCAGCTTTGCACACAGGGAAGGCTACACCTTC.

This clonotype came up a few times. The V call is TRBV7-9, the J call TRBJ1-6; D ambiguous. The CDR3 consists of 15 residues. From germline, CDR1 is SEHNR and CDR2 FQNEAQ (reference sequence). Between the trimmed V and J ends, which lost 6 bases and 9 bases, there was a span of 18 bases. The CDR3 here is CASSPDGPASSPLHF. CDR3 DNA: TGTGCCAGCAGTCCCGATGGACCAGCGAGTTCACCCCTCCACTTT.

This clonotype was seen more than once but under ten times. The gene calls are TRBV5-4 and TRBJ1-1; D not resolved. The V and J ends lost 5 bases and 3 bases respectively, with 11 bases between them. The CDR3 sequence is 13 residues long. Germline V gene sequence: CDR1 SGHNT, CDR2 YYREEE (reference sequence). The CDR3 DNA reads TGTGCCAGCAGGTCGTTCAGCGACACTGAAGCTTTCTTT. Translated, it gives CASRSFSDTEAFF.

This clonotype has only one observation. The V and J genes are TRBV9 and TRBJ1-5, with 7 positions matching TRBD1. Per germline, CDR1 SGDLS and CDR2 YYNGEE. V was pared by 0 bases and J by 4 bases, with 4 bases of the junction left unmatched. CDR3 size: 15 residues. In nucleotides, the CDR3 is TGTGCCAGCAGCGTAGATGGGACAGCGAATCAGCCCCAGCATTTT. Translating it yields CASSVDGTANQPQHF.

This chain connects TRBV5-1 to TRBJ2-2, with D perhaps assigned TRBD1 or TRBD2 (5 bases each). With 3 bases removed from V and 6 bases from J, the gap between germline ends came to 24 bases. CDR1 is SGHRS and CDR2 is YFSETQ in the germline V gene. CDR3 size: 18 residues. The CDR3 sequence: CASSSRPWGRTDAGELFF. The CDR3 nucleotides are TGCGCCAGCAGCTCCCGGCCGTGGGGACGGACGGACGCCGGGGAGCTGTTTTTT.

By sample fraction, this clonotype is medium-sized (0.01 to 0.1%). The chain links TRBV5-1 to TRBJ2-6, with D perhaps matching TRBD1 (5 bases). The CDR3 consists of 15 residues. In germline, CDR1 is SGHRS, CDR2 YFSETQ. V lost 0 bases, J lost 3 bases, and 7 bases lay in between. The CDR3, as DNA: TGCGCCAGCAGCTTGGACGGACATGGGGCCAACGTCCTGACTTTC. Translated: CASSLDGHGANVLTF.

This clonotype was recorded at least ten times. The V call is TRBV7-2, the J call TRBJ2-1; possibly TRBD2 for D (5 bases). Per the germline V gene, CDR1 is SGHTA and CDR2 is FQGNSA. The V gene lost 3 bases and the J gene lost 0 bases, with 9 bases spanning the gap. The CDR3 sequence is 15 residues long. CDR3 sequence: CASSLVASSYNEQFF. The CDR3 DNA reads as TGTGCCAGCAGCTTGGTAGCGAGCTCCTACAATGAGCAGTTCTTC.

This rearrangement joins TRBV6-5 to TRBJ1-2, with D uncertain. The V and J ends lost 0 bases and 2 bases respectively, with 7 bases between them. Per germline, CDR1 MNHEY and CDR2 SVGAGI. The CDR3 is 14 residues long. The CDR3 loop reads CASSYSSTNYGYTF. The CDR3 nucleotides read TGTGCCAGCAGTTACTCGAGCACAAACTATGGCTACACCTTC.

This clonotype was detected many times. The chain links TRBV7-2 to TRBJ2-3; 8 bases map to TRBD2. CDR1 is SGHTA and CDR2 is FQGNSA in the germline V gene. J lost 2 bases, V lost 3 bases, and 4 bases had no gene match. The CDR3 sequence is 15 residues long. Here the CDR3 reads CASSFTSGITDTQYF. CDR3 DNA: TGTGCCAGCAGCTTCACTAGCGGCATCACAGATACGCAGTATTTT.

There are many counts of this clonotype. The chain couples TRBV7-2 to TRBJ2-3; D is unresolved. Germline CDR1 SGHTA, CDR2 FQGNSA. V lost 1 base to trimming and J lost 5 bases, with 10 bases between them. This CDR3 has 14 amino acids. The CDR3 nucleotides read TGTGCCAGCAGCTTAGGGCTCCTTCTAGATACGCAGTATTTT. This encodes CASSLGLLLDTQYF.

There are a few counts of this clonotype. V and J are TRBV15 and TRBJ2-2; no definite D call. V was cut by 4 bases and J by 9 bases, with 24 bases left in between. The CDR3 sequence is 17 residues long. Germline V gene data show CDR1 as LNHNV and CDR2 as YYDKDF (reference sequence). As DNA, the CDR3 is TGTGCCACCAGCAAATACAGCCCTCCTCTCCCTGAGAGGGAGCTGTTTTTT. Translating gives CATSKYSPPLPERELFF.

The chain couples TRBV7-4 to TRBJ1-2, with a tentative D call TRBD1 (6 bases). CDR1 and CDR2 from the germline V gene are SGHVT and SQSDAQ. The CDR3 runs 14 residues. Trimming removed 5 bases from V and 5 bases from J, with 15 bases in between. The CDR3 region is CASSPGTGQYGYTF. CDR3 nucleotides: TGTGCCAGCAGCCCCGGCACAGGGCAGTATGGCTACACCTTC.

A few counts support this clonotype. This chain connects TRBV7-6 to TRBJ2-3; TRBD1 agrees at 10 bases. This CDR3 has 14 amino acids. With 5 bases clipped from V and 5 bases from J, the junction kept 4 bases outside the gene matches. Germline V lookup: CDR1 SGHVS, CDR2 FNYEAQ. CDR3 amino acids: CASSMGQGIDTQYF. Written as DNA, the CDR3 is TGTGCCAGCAGCATGGGACAGGGGATAGATACGCAGTATTTT.

Only a few counts were recorded for this clonotype. The chain joins TRBV12-3 or TRBV12-4 to TRBJ2-7; the match to TRBD2 covers 12 bases. This CDR3 spans 18 amino acids. J gave up 0 bases and V 6 bases, and 12 bases lay outside the gene matches. CDR3 region: CASSLGLAGGTTSYEQYF. CDR3 in DNA: TGTGCCAGCAGCCTAGGCCTAGCGGGAGGGACGACCTCCTACGAGCAGTACTTC.

This clonotype was observed a handful of times. The chain combines TRBV4-1 with TRBJ1-4; D call uncertain. This CDR3 is built from 17 residues. Trimming stripped 1 base from V and 5 bases from J, with 17 bases between. Germline CDR1 and CDR2: MGHRA and YSYEKL. CDR3 amino acids: CASSQVVPGLINEKLFF. As DNA, the CDR3 is TGCGCCAGCAGCCAAGTTGTTCCCGGCCTCATCAATGAAAAACTGTTTTTT.

A few counts support this clonotype. The rearrangement links TRBV5-4 to TRBJ2-1; D may be TRBD2 (6 bases). Trimming left V 4 bases short and J 6 bases short, with 17 bases between. The V gene's germline CDR1 is SGHNT and CDR2 YYREEE (reference sequence). The length of the CDR3 is 15 residues. As DNA, the CDR3 is TGTGCCAGCAGCCCGTTAGCGGCGGGGCCCAATGAGCAGTTCTTC. Its protein product is CASSPLAAGPNEQFF.

The rearrangement uses TRBV20-1 and TRBJ1-6; 7 bases are a match to TRBD1. Germline assignment: CDR1 DFQATT and CDR2 SNEGSKA (reference sequence). Trimming removed 2 bases from V and 6 bases from J; junction bases left unmatched: 7. This CDR3 contains 15 residues. This CDR3 reads CSARSLGTVNSPLHF. The DNA for the CDR3 is TGCAGTGCTAGATCCTTGGGGACAGTTAATTCACCCCTCCACTTT.

The chain is built from TRBV4-3 and TRBJ2-3; 13 bases fit TRBD2. The germline V gene has CDR1 LGHNA and CDR2 YSLEER. The CDR3 totals 16 residues. V trimming: 3 bases; J trimming: 7 bases; junction bases outside the gene matches: 7. CDR3 bases: TGCGCCAGCAGCCAGCGAGGACTAGCGGGAGTGTATACGCAGTATTTT. It codes for CASSQRGLAGVYTQYF.

The gene calls are TRBV4-3 and TRBJ1-1; possibly TRBD1 for D (5 bases). Trimming took 2 bases from V and 1 from J, leaving 11 bases between them. The CDR3 extends over 15 amino acids. The germline V gene encodes CDR1 LGHNA and CDR2 YSLEER. CDR3 DNA: TGCGCCAGCAGCCAACAAGGACACTCGAACACTGAAGCTTTCTTT. The encoded protein is CASSQQGHSNTEAFF.

This clonotype was detected ten times or more. The chain links TRBV7-2 to TRBJ1-2; D unresolved. The germline V gene encodes CDR1 SGHTA and CDR2 FQGNSA. V dropped 1 base and J dropped 8 bases, with 5 bases sitting between them. The CDR3 consists of 11 residues. The CDR3: CASSLEVGYTF. CDR3 DNA sequence: TGTGCCAGCAGCTTAGAAGTGGGCTACACCTTC.

The CDR3 sequence: CASSLGPWGQQETQYF. The CDR3 DNA reads as TGTGCCAGCAGTCTTGGGCCTTGGGGACAACAAGAGACCCAGTACTTC. This chain joins TRBV7-3 and TRBJ2-5, with a tentative D call TRBD1 (6 bases). V lost 6 bases and J 2 bases, leaving 19 bases between the germline ends. The CDR3 length is 16 residues. The germline V gene has CDR1 SGHTA and CDR2 FQGTGA. The full variable domain, completed using reference TRBV7-3 and TRBJ2-5, is GAGVSQTPSNKVTEKGKYVELRCDPISGHTALYWYRQSLGQGPEFLIYFQGTGAADDSGLPNDRFFAVRPEGSVSTLKIQRTERGDSAVYLCASSLGPWGQQETQYFGPGTRLLVL.

This clonotype was seen at least ten times. J is TRBJ1-6 and V is TRBV12-3 or TRBV12-4; D call uncertain. Trimming left V 3 bases short and J 12 bases short, with 12 bases between. The CDR3 is 13 residues long. The CDR3 sequence is CASSLGHPLPLHF. The CDR3 DNA sequence: TGTGCCAGCAGTTTGGGCCACCCCCTACCCCTCCACTTT.

The genes are TRBV11-2 and TRBJ1-3, with a possible D match to TRBD1 (6 bases). Germline V gives CDR1 SGHAT, CDR2 FQNNGV. With 10 bases removed from V and 0 bases from J, the gap between germline ends came to 19 bases. The CDR3 is 16 residues long. The CDR3 nucleotides are TGTGCCACCGTCTCAGGGGCGCCGTTCTCTGGAAACACCATATATTTT. It encodes CATVSGAPFSGNTIYF. The full variable domain, completed using reference TRBV11-2 and TRBJ1-3, is EAGVAQSPRYKIIEKRQSVAFWCNPISGHATLYWYQQILGQGPKLLIQFQNNGVVDDSQLPKDRFSAERLKGVDSTLKIQPAKLEDSAVYLCATVSGAPFSGNTIYFGEGSWLTVV.

This rearrangement joins TRBV30 to TRBJ2-7; 13 bases are a match to TRBD2. The CDR3 totals 14 residues. The V gene end was trimmed by 4 bases and the J gene end by 3 bases; junction bases not matched to a gene: 3. CDR1 is GTSNPN, CDR2 SVGIG, per germline (reference sequence). As DNA, the CDR3 is TGTGCCTGGACCCGGACTAGCGGGAGCTACGAGCAGTACTTC. Protein product: CAWTRTSGSYEQYF. Variable domain in full (rest from reference TRBV30 and TRBJ2-7): SQTIHQWPATLVQPVGSPLSLECTVEGTSNPNLYWYRQAAGRGLQLLFYSVGIGQISSEVPQNLSASRPQDRQFILSSKKLLLSDSGFYLCAWTRTSGSYEQYFGPGTRLTVT.

With regard to this clonotype: A much more abundant neighbour one base away suggests this may be a read error. This chain connects TRBV4-1 to TRBJ1-1, with D unclear. CDR1 is MGHRA, CDR2 YSYEKL, per germline. Trimming shortened V by 0 bases and J by 5 bases, and 19 bases separated the two germline ends. This CDR3 comprises 17 residues. CDR3 sequence (DNA): TGCGCCAGCAGCCAAGAACGAGCCACAATGTGGGATACTGAAGCTTTCTTT. Translation: CASSQERATMWDTEAFF.

The rearrangement uses TRBV3-1 and TRBJ1-2; 7 bases are shared with TRBD1. After removal of 2 bases from V and 8 bases from J, the junction contained 8 bases not matched to a gene. The CDR3 covers 14 residues. CDR1 is LGHDT and CDR2 is YNNKEL in the germline V gene (reference sequence). The CDR3 loop reads CASSQRDRDSGYTF. In nucleotides, the CDR3 is TGTGCCAGCAGCCAACGCGACAGGGATAGCGGCTACACCTTC.

The genes are TRBV6-1 and TRBJ2-6; 9 bases map to TRBD1. Unmatched junction bases numbered 3, after V lost 4 bases and J lost 2 bases. There are 16 residues in the CDR3. Germline assignment: CDR1 MNHNS and CDR2 SASEGT. The CDR3 coding sequence is TGTGCCAGCAGTGTTACAGGGGGCGCTGGGGCCAACGTCCTGACTTTC. It codes for CASSVTGGAGANVLTF.